One sample yielded the 20 T cell receptor beta chains listed below, sequenced in a study of CD8 T cells in Susac syndrome. With random hexamers, reverse transcription was performed on about 0.5 to 1 ug of RNA. From the immunoSEQ multiplex PCR reads, TCRdb called clonotypes with MiXCR, one entry per CDR3 protein. The data show about 90,000 distinct CDR3 sequences, approximately 96% seen once. Sequenced: CD8+ T cells from PBMCs. The source of these receptors is a human donor with Susac syndrome.

V is TRBV30 and J is TRBJ2-7, with TRBD2 as a possible D gene (7 bases). CDR3 size: 15 residues. The germline V gene has CDR1 GTSNPN and CDR2 SVGIG (reference sequence). The V end lost 6 bases, the J end lost 3 bases, and 21 bases lay between the germline ends. CDR3 residues: CACDTLGGGFYEQYF. The CDR3 DNA sequence: TGTGCCTGTGATACTCTAGGGGGAGGGTTCTACGAGCAGTACTTC.

The chain has TRBV7-3 and TRBJ2-2, with D perhaps matching TRBD1 (6 bases). The CDR3 has 15 amino acids. V lost 5 bases and J lost 0, with 10 bases in between. Germline CDR1 is SGHTA and CDR2 is FQGTGA. CDR3 in amino acids: CASSRDTTNTGELFF. The CDR3 DNA follows: TGTGCCAGCAGCCGGGACACGACGAACACCGGGGAGCTGTTTTTT.

The chain recombines TRBV7-9 with TRBJ2-7; no firm D call. Deletions cut 5 bases from V and 6 bases from J, with 11 bases between. The CDR3 has 12 amino acids. Per the germline V gene, CDR1 is SEHNR and CDR2 is FQNEAQ (reference sequence). CDR3 nucleotide sequence: TGTGCCAGCAGCACCGCTACCAGCGAGCAGTACTTC. It is translated as CASSTATSEQYF.

This chain joins TRBV4-3 and TRBJ1-1; 9 nucleotides line up with TRBD1. Trimming removed 0 bases from V and 5 bases from J; junction bases left unmatched: 4. The CDR3 extends over 15 amino acids. Per germline, CDR1 LGHNA and CDR2 YSLEER. The CDR3 DNA reads as TGCGCCAGCAGCCAAGATACAGGGGGCAGGACTGAAGCTTTCTTT. Translating it yields CASSQDTGGRTEAFF.

The CDR3 here is CASSLSGKGTEAFF. Here the CDR3 DNA reads TGTGCCAGCAGTTTATCGGGGAAGGGCACTGAAGCTTTCTTT. The J gene is TRBJ1-1, the V gene TRBV27; D is undetermined. The germline gives CDR1 MNHEY, CDR2 SMNVEV (reference sequence). The CDR3 covers 14 residues. The V gene lost 0 bases and the J gene lost 4 bases, with 9 bases spanning the gap.

This clonotype has just a few counts. The chain employs TRBV20-1 and TRBJ2-7, with 8 nucleotides matching TRBD1. Unmatched junction bases numbered 5, after V lost 0 bases and J lost 1 base. Germline assignment: CDR1 DFQATT and CDR2 SNEGSKA (reference sequence). The CDR3 has 15 amino acids. CDR3 amino acids: CSARDQGATSYEQYF. CDR3 coding DNA: TGCAGTGCTAGAGATCAGGGGGCTACATCCTACGAGCAGTACTTC.

The J gene is TRBJ1-3, the V gene TRBV12-3 or TRBV12-4; 9 bases match TRBD1. The CDR3 covers 11 residues. V lost 7 bases, J lost 16 bases, and 8 bases stayed unmatched. CDR3 nucleotides: TGTGCCAGCACTCGGACAGGGGATAGGTATTTT. It encodes CASTRTGDRYF.

The rearrangement uses TRBV23-1 and TRBJ2-3; D is uncertain. TRBV23-1 is assigned to the ORF class and has an uncertain function. The length of the CDR3 is 13 residues. V was pared by 3 bases and J by 6 bases, with 10 bases between. The CDR3 protein is CASSQVVSDTQYF. CDR3 bases: TGCGCCAGCAGTCAGGTAGTTTCGGATACGCAGTATTTT.

V and J are TRBV4-2 and TRBJ1-1; the D gene is possibly TRBD1 (5 bases). The CDR3 contains 17 residues. V was trimmed by 0 bases and J by 8 bases, leaving 22 bases between them. In germline, CDR1 is LGHNA, CDR2 YNFKEQ. CDR3 bases: TGTGCCAGCAGCCAAGATGAAGGACAACTCGGAATGGGGGAAGCTTTCTTT. Protein sequence: CASSQDEGQLGMGEAFF.

The chain uses TRBV9 and TRBJ2-2, with D perhaps TRBD1 or TRBD2 (5 bases each). Germline V gene sequence: CDR1 SGDLS, CDR2 YYNGEE. CDR3 length: 15 amino acids. V lost 0 bases and J lost 3, with 9 bases in between. CDR3 bases: TGTGCCAGCAGCGTAGCAGGGACCCACACCGGGGAGCTGTTTTTT. This sequence encodes CASSVAGTHTGELFF. Supplemented by reference TRBV9 and TRBJ2-2, the full variable domain reads DSGVTQTPKHLITATGQRVTLRCSPRSGDLSVYWYQQSLDQGLQFLIQYYNGEERAKGNILERFSAQQFPDLHSELNLSSLELGDSALYFCASSVAGTHTGELFFGEGSRLTVL.

This clonotype has only one observation. V is TRBV7-8 and J is TRBJ2-3; D unclear. The CDR3 has 15 residues. CDR1 is SGHVS and CDR2 is FQNEAQ in the germline V gene. V was pared by 2 bases and J by 1 base, with 10 bases between. The CDR3 reads CASSLSSQGTDTQYF. The CDR3 bases are TGTGCCAGCAGCTTATCGTCCCAGGGCACAGATACGCAGTATTTT.

The chain recombines TRBV28 with TRBJ2-7; a possible D gene is TRBD1 (6 bases). There are 14 residues in the CDR3. The V gene's germline CDR1 is MDHEN and CDR2 SYDVKM. Between the trimmed V and J ends, which lost 2 bases and 5 bases, there was a span of 13 bases. This CDR3 is CASSLGQGLNEQYF. The CDR3 DNA is TGTGCCAGCAGTTTAGGCCAGGGGTTAAACGAGCAGTACTTC.

The V gene is TRBV7-6, the J gene TRBJ2-5; either TRBD1 or TRBD2 may supply D (5 bases each). V shed 8 bases and J shed 1 base, with 14 bases lying between them. Germline CDR1 and CDR2: SGHVS and FNYEAQ. The CDR3 extends over 14 amino acids. The CDR3 DNA is TGTGCCAGCGGGGGAATCGTCTCCCAAGAGACCCAGTACTTC. It codes for CASGGIVSQETQYF.

This chain links TRBV20-1 with TRBJ1-4; D not certain. Trimming took 0 bases from V and 8 from J, leaving 13 bases between them. CDR1 DFQATT and CDR2 SNEGSKA come from the germline V gene (reference sequence). The CDR3 loop spans 14 amino acids. The CDR3 bases are TGCAGTGCTAGAGATCGGACGTTTAGCGAAAAACTGTTTTTT. Translating gives CSARDRTFSEKLFF.

The V gene is TRBV12-3 or TRBV12-4, the J gene TRBJ2-5; D tentatively reads TRBD1 or TRBD2 (5 bases each). There are 13 residues in the CDR3. Trimming stripped 5 bases from V and 5 bases from J, with 12 bases between. The CDR3 here is CASSLSGLETQYF. DNA of the CDR3: TGTGCCAGCAGTCTCTCGGGGCTTGAGACCCAGTACTTC.

The chain recombines TRBV7-3 with TRBJ2-5, with unresolved D. The V end lost 3 bases, the J end lost 2 bases, and 4 bases lay between the germline ends. CDR1 is SGHTA and CDR2 is FQGTGA in the germline V gene. The CDR3 loop spans 12 amino acids. CDR3 nucleotides: TGTGCCAGCAGCTTTATACAAGAGACCCAGTACTTC. It yields the protein CASSFIQETQYF.

The CDR3 DNA is TGCAGCGCCACGACTCAGGGAAGCTCTGGAAACACCATATATTTT. The encoded protein is CSATTQGSSGNTIYF. This chain links TRBV29-1 with TRBJ1-3; D possibly corresponds to TRBD1 (5 bases). Between the trimmed V and J ends, which lost 7 bases and 0 bases, there was a span of 16 bases. This CDR3 is built from 15 residues. Germline values: CDR1 SQVTM, CDR2 ANQGSEA.

V usage is TRBV12-5 and J usage is TRBJ2-5; possible D gene TRBD2, 7 bases. This CDR3 comprises 14 residues. V was trimmed by 8 bases and J by 0 bases, leaving 13 bases between them. Looked up from germline, CDR1 is LGHNT and CDR2 is FRNRAP. The CDR3: CASRGAGNQETQYF. DNA for the CDR3: TGTGCTAGTCGGGGGGCAGGGAACCAAGAGACCCAGTACTTC.

For the CDR3, the DNA is TGCAGTGCTAGAGATAAAGAACCGACCGGAGGGGGCTACACCTTC. Protein sequence: CSARDKEPTGGGYTF. The V call is TRBV20-1, the J call TRBJ1-2; D is undetermined. This CDR3 is built from 15 residues. The ends were cut back, 0 bases at V and 8 bases at J, with 19 bases in the middle. CDR1 and CDR2 from the germline V gene are DFQATT and SNEGSKA (reference sequence).

The chain is built from TRBV7-2 and TRBJ2-1; D uncertain. The CDR3 length is 17 residues. In germline, CDR1 is SGHTA, CDR2 FQGNSA. Trimming took off 5 bases at V and 9 bases at J, with 26 bases between the two ends. The CDR3 coding sequence is TGTGCCAGCAGCCCCCGTGGCGACACCCCAAACTTGGGTGAGCAGTTCTTC. It translates to CASSPRGDTPNLGEQFF. The complete variable domain, with remaining parts taken from reference TRBV7-2 and TRBJ2-1, reads GAGVSQSPSNKVTEKGKDVELRCDPISGHTALYWYRQSLGQGLEFLIYFQGNSAPDKSGLPSDRFSAERTGGSVSTLTIQRTQQEDSAVYLCASSPRGDTPNLGEQFFGPGTRLTVL.